The source of this T cell receptor beta chain is a study of cytomegalovirus exposure and HLA in healthy donors (dated by TCRdb to 2015 to 2018). Study-level background: According to an earlier analysis of 450 to 650 of the donors, about 179 million T cells yielded 90 million to 130 million unique TCR beta sequences and about 300 Gb of sequence data. About 280 gigabases of sequencing data and around 85 million unique TCR sequences made up an early release that covered approximately 700 HLA-typed donors. Among the roughly 410 genotyped donors, 81% belonged to the genetic ancestry cluster associated with self-reported Caucasian donors. The study aimed to test whether signatures of past pathogen exposure could be identified by cataloging public T cell receptors. The T cell repertoires of several hundred subjects were profiled by immunosequencing and related to cytomegalovirus serostatus. In addition to the first cohort of around 670 subjects, a separate validation cohort of approximately 130 different subjects was used. To predict cytomegalovirus infection status, the study combined high-throughput TCR immunosequencing, statistical association of individual TCRs with disease status, and machine learning. In a later analysis, previously published TCR beta repertoires from more than 500 donors were re-analyzed and high-resolution HLA genotyping was added so that TCR occurrence patterns could be studied. The later analysis used no new phenotypic data to find candidate immune exposures, relying instead on TCR beta sequences and their occurrence across donors. To decide whether each TCR beta V gene segment behaved as functional or pseudogenic, an earlier analysis of some 570 of the donors relied on high-throughput TCR beta sequencing. Donor age, sex, ethnicity and CMV serostatus were compiled together with the repertoire data. A later genetic analysis used genome-wide SNP genotypes for about 65% of the 666 donors, treating that subset as a discovery cohort. Every discovery cohort repertoire had been produced on one sequencing platform. Class I and class II HLA loci were covered by the typing at four-digit resolution. Typing coverage varied by locus: about 620-630 donors for A, B, C, DRB1 and DQB1; more than 500 for DQA1; 600 to 610 for DPA1; about 450 for DPB1. Four or five DR-DQ haplotypes were handled as single units for association and clustering, since linkage in the cohort was strong. Across 300 to 400 genotyped donors of the cohort, an average of about 240,000 unique TCR beta nucleotide sequences per donor were sequenced, and roughly 17% of those sequences were non-productive. General conclusions and limits of the study: In a later analysis, TCR association rates were found to vary across HLA loci, with the most associated TCRs seen for DRB1 alleles and the fewest for HLA-C alleles. Correlated functional status among segregating V segments might reflect linkage disequilibrium, but an unknown experimental factor could not be ruled out. The study gave a list of 150 to 200 TCR beta chains associated with cytomegalovirus. Roughly uniform sequencing depth across donors was assumed in presence/absence analyses, although this assumption may not hold. A later analysis associated 15,000 to 20,000 TCR beta sequences with specific HLA alleles at a false discovery rate of 0.05. Broadly in line with IMGT annotations, most TCR beta V segments showed up in productive rearrangements about 87% or about 30% of the time in an earlier analysis of under 700 of the donors. According to the authors, the approach could potentially be generalized to other disease states and immunological phenotypes. A later genetic analysis reported fewer N-insertions in productive TCRs among donors in an Asian-associated ancestry cluster than the roughly 670-donor mean. Some IMGT-functional V segments, including TRBV6-2 and TRBV6-3, could not be distinguished by the 87-base-pair reads and were therefore excluded. The cohort was sequenced for TCR beta chains only, and without alpha or paired-chain data the features that could be detected were limited. A further reported finding was that TCR beta sequences accurately predicted the HLA-A and HLA-B alleles for most subjects in the first cohort. Because HLA typing was missing for some donors at each locus, association tests included only the typed subset. Most TCR sequences were seen in very few donors, while some public TCRs were found in many individuals. An association between a missense DCLRE1C variant and V-gene and J-gene trimming of TCR beta chains was found in a later genetic analysis and replicated in an independent cohort. In a later analysis, HLA-associated TCR beta chains showed more clonal expansion and lower generation probabilities than non-associated chains that were equally common. A cluster of highly shared sequence variants was judged likely to represent a technical artifact of the sequencing pipeline. The classifier was reported to diagnose cytomegalovirus status with high specificity and sensitivity in both the original cohort and the validation cohort. When HLA alleles, especially DR and DQ, strongly co-occurred, attributing TCR associations to individual alleles was difficult. According to a later analysis, most CMV-associated TCR beta chains appeared to be HLA-restricted, and the HLA associations seemed to be driven largely by CMV exposure. Because counts were too low, about 18 rarely observed V segments, including chromosome 9 orphons, were excluded from the earlier analysis of about 500 of the donors. The only immune exposure information available for the cohort was CMV serostatus. In vitro tests confirmed that a few of the cytomegalovirus-associated TCR beta chains recognize cytomegalovirus antigens. Several of the top co-occurrence clusters appeared to be linked to parvovirus B19, influenza, CMV and Epstein-Barr virus, according to a later analysis.

From the cysteine through the phenylalanine, the CDR3 covers 14 amino acids. The entry retains the CDR3 DNA only, 42 bases that are in frame from base 1. CDR1 is given as MGHDK and CDR2 as SYGVNS, both from the germline V gene. V is reduced by 3 bases and J by 5 bases, leaving a spacing of 13 bases between them. The cohort consisted of 670 or so healthy bone marrow donors. Cohort members were all nominally healthy when sampled, although unrecorded immune exposures were likely present. The donor was CMV seropositive and was included in the group of 289 seropositive cohort members. Every donor gave a peripheral blood sample, and the peripheral blood mononuclear cells from that sample were used for TCR beta sequencing. The Qiagen DNeasy Blood Extraction Kit was used to extract genomic DNA from the blood cell samples. Library preparation employed the immunoSEQ multiplex PCR assay. A mixture of 60 forward primers for TCR Vbeta segments and 13 reverse primers for TCR Jbeta segments was used in the multiplex PCR. Amplification of the CDR3 region of rearranged TCR beta genes was performed with a multiplex PCR assay on genomic DNA. The amplified TCR beta libraries were sequenced on the Illumina HiSeq System as 87-base-pair reads. On the authors' methods: Across the roughly 600 repertoires, a later analysis counted tens of millions of unique TCR beta chains, 9.5 million to 12 million of which were shared by at least two donors. Raw reads were error-corrected and collapsed into unique sequences by a nearest-neighbor algorithm in which closely related sequences were merged to remove PCR and sequencing errors. V, D and J gene segments were assigned by aligning CDR3 sequences to IMGT reference sequences. Each retained sequence needed at least a six-nucleotide match to both a V gene segment and a J gene segment. A rearrangement counted as productive if the CDR3 had no stop codons and remained in frame with V and J, and every other rearrangement counted as non-productive. CDR3 was defined according to IMGT convention as the region running from the second conserved V-encoded cysteine to the conserved J-encoded phenylalanine. The earlier analysis of more than 450 of the donors excluded sequences that lacked an unambiguous match to a single V gene segment. In an earlier analysis of almost 600 of the donors, a V segment was called functional when productive rearrangements were above 56.7%, and segregating when the standard deviation between donors exceeded 5%. A statistical classification framework was developed to diagnose cytomegalovirus status using the catalog of TCR beta chain sequences. V and J gene assignment, in a later analysis, came from comparing TCR nucleotide sequences with IMGT/GENE-DB human TR gene sequences. A later analysis assigned CDR3 sequences and most-parsimonious VDJ recombination scenarios with the TCRdist pipeline. A later analysis defined each TCR beta chain by its CDR3 amino acid sequence plus V-gene family, and excluded reads lacking a unique V-gene family. In a later analysis, 450 to 600 highly shared, low-generation-probability nucleotide sequences were removed to address suspected cross-contamination and a sequencing artifact. A later analysis calculated a clonal expansion index for each public chain from normalized within-repertoire ranks of inferred template counts. A later analysis computed generation probabilities with a VDJ recombination model fitted to out-of-frame rearrangements, and checked the results against IGoR. Hypergeometric tests were used in a later analysis to score TCR-TCR, TCR-HLA and TCR-CMV co-occurrence, with a repertoire-size bias correction applied to the TCR pairs. To estimate false discovery rates, a later analysis permuted the HLA or CMV assignments 20 times. A later analysis grouped co-occurring TCRs with DBSCAN, adding TCRdist sequence similarity when clustering within HLA-allele-positive subsets. Repertoires with fewer than 30,000 or more than 120,000 public chains, plus five repertoires with anomalous nucleotide sharing, were excluded from co-occurrence clustering. TCRdb provides this immuneACCESS table in a form limited to in-frame rearrangements. Some clones are lacking; in checked studies, under half of them reflect an unresolved V gene, and why the rest are absent is not known. V and J calls plus clone size are reproduced from that table; the DNA served to infer D and trimming. A total of roughly 180,000 clones appear in this sample, 77% of them only once. 1.2% to 1.5% of the sample belongs to the ten largest clones.

Comment on this clone: Its binding antigen is unknown. The record has no base qualities; no much larger clone is one base away.

This receptor chain uses TRBV25-1 and TRBJ1-2, with TRBD1 perhaps the D gene, on 5 matching bases. The source material was PBMCs. The sequence derives from a woman aged 25 to 39 in good health and CMV-seropositive. CDR3 loop: CASSEPGKGYGYTF. The DNA is TGTGCCAGCAGTGAGCCAGGGAAAGGGTATGGCTACACCTTC.